The clone carrying this TCR beta chain was observed a few times. The antigen is undetermined. Sequencing used immunoSEQ multiplex PCR; TCRdb keeps in-frame clones, though not all of them. The data show tens of thousands of clones, roughly 85% seen once. This entry comes from a study of T cells in localized non-small cell lung cancer. Study-wide results and limits: T cell clonality was highest in uninvolved adjacent lung, above tumor. It remains possible that heterogeneity exists, since only one tumor region was sequenced. Median approximately 50 top-100 tumor clones were shared with paired adjacent lung.

The input for sequencing was peripheral blood mononuclear cells, taken before any cancer treatment. This clonotype was sampled from an older male donor with stage II lung adenocarcinoma.

CDR3 DNA: TGTGCCAGCAGTTCGAGCGGGAGGGCCCTGAACACCGGGGAGCTGTTTTTT. It codes for CASSSSGRALNTGELFF. The chain has TRBV28 and TRBJ2-2; 10 bases map to TRBD2. This CDR3 contains 17 residues. Germline lookup yields CDR1 MDHEN and CDR2 SYDVKM. The ends lost 4 bases at V and 1 base at J; junction bases unmatched: 6.